The T cell receptor beta chain described here comes from a study of T cells in Graves' hyperthyroidism and ophthalmopathy. PBMCs stemmed from 10 ml fresh peripheral blood. Amplification yielded TCR beta CDR3 regions, with RNA transcripts as the source. HTBI primers were the set used in a first-round RT-PCR of the TCR CDR3. Each CDR3 protein is one row after TCRdb ran MiXCR on the multiplex PCR reads. The table has about 400,000 distinct CDR3 sequences, roughly 25% seen once. This clonotype turned up a few times. Germline CDR1 MGHRA, CDR2 YSYEKL. The V end was cut by 6 bases, the J end by 2 bases, with 10 bases between. The CDR3 runs 13 residues.

The chain links TRBV4-1 to TRBJ2-5, with D possibly TRBD1 on 5 matching bases. The sequenced sample consisted of blood. This clonotype was sampled from a man aged 45-65 years with Graves' hyperthyroidism. The CDR3 region has the DNA TGCGCCAGCAGTCGGACACCTCAAGAGACCCAGTACTTC. It is translated as CASSRTPQETQYF.